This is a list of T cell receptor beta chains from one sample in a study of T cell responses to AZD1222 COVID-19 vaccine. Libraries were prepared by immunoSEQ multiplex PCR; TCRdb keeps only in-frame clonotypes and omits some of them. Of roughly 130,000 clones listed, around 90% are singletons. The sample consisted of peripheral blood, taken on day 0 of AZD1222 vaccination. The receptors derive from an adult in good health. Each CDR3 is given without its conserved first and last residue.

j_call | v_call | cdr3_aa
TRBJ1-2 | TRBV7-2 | ASSLAVAPYQLYGYT
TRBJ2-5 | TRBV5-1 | ASSLTGGLGTQY
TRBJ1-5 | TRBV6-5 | ASCSFPSNQPQH
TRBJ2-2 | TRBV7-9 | ASSLGLSGGSTGELF
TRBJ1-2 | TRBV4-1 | ASSQDAQADGYT
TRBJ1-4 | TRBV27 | ASSLTGVTNEKLF
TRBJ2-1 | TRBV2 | ASSEGPIDYNEQF
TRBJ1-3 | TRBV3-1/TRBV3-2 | ASSLLDRGPGNTIY
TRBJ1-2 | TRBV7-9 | ASSPTGGGYT
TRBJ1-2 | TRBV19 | ASSVTTGSGYT
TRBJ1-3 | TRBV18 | ASSPDRGVSGNTIY
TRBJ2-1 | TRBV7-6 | ASSLTAREQF
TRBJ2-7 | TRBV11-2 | ASSRLGAAYEQY
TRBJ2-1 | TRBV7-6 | ASSPRGGLSYNEQF
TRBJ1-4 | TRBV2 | ASSRGWNEKLF
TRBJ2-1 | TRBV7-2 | ASSLLFSGSNEQF
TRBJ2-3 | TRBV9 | ASSVRGGFTDTQY
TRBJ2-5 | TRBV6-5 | ASSSLGLASTQY
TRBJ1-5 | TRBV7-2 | ASSLRLGNQPQH
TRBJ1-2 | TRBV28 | ASSLHRGLRGYT
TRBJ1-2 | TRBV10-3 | AISESMGYGYT
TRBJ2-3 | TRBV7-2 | ASSPAATHTDTQY
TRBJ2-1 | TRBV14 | ASSRRDYPGSEQF
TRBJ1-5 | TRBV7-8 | ASSPQNQPQH
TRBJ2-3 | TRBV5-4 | ASSRLTSGGRDTQY
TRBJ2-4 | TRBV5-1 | ASSLEGEILGVQY
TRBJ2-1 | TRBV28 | ASTGAGGPSYNEQF
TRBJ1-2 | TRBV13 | ASSSGVFGYT
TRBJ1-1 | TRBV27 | ASSLGRGVIEAF
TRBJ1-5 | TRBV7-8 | ASSPRHVNQPQH
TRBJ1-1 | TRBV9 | ASSPPGQGHHTEAF
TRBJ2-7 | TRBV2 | ASSPRAYEQY
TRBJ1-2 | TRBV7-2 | ASSLVQNYGYT
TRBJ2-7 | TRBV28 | ASSRPGDRVYEQY
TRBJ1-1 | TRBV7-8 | ASSLAGTGKAF
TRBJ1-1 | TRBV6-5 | ASSNSGTEMNTEAF
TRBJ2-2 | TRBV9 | ASSVGGGKVTGELF
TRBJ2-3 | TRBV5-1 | ASSLLAAGDTQY
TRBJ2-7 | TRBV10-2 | ASREPSRYYEQY
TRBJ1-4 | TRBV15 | ATSGSGGFEKLF
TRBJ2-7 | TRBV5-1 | ASRPGTGTYEQY
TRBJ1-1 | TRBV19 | ASSIGDNGPEAF
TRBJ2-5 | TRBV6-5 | ASRPAEQETQY
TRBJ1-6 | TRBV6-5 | ASSSGFRNSPLH
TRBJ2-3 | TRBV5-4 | ASSDGTVSSTDTQY
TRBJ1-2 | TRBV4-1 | ASRRTGGAGGYT
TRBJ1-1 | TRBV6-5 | ASSYGDRGDTEAF
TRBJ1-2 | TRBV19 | ASSRRDGGYGYT
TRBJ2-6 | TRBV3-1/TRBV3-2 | ASSQRGANVLT
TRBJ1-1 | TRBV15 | ATSFGIQGPYTEAF
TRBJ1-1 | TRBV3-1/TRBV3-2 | ASSQDRVGALEAF
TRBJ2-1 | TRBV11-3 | ASSLAGLIDEQF
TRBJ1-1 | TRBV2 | ASRWGNTEAF